What follows are 31 T cell receptor beta chains derived from one specimen sequenced in a study of shared clonotypes between healthy human individuals. Method: immunoSEQ multiplex PCR; TCRdb's copy keeps in-frame clones and lacks some. In the table there are more than 450,000 clones, 79% of which are singletons. What was sequenced was PBMCs. These receptors all stem from a woman aged 40 to 55 in good health. Some clones in this sample may be carry-over from other donors' samples.

This sequence joins TRBV18 and TRBJ2-1, with D unresolved. The CDR3 length is 13 residues. Germline-derived CDR1 and CDR2 are KGHSH and LQKENI. V was pared by 4 bases and J by 8 bases, with 12 bases between. The CDR3: CASSQDRLHEQFF. The CDR3 DNA reads TGTGCCAGCTCACAGGACCGTTTGCATGAGCAGTTCTTC.

This clone was recorded only once. The chain has TRBV5-6 and TRBJ2-1; 7 bases agree with TRBD1. The CDR3 length is 17 residues. Looked up from germline, CDR1 is SGHDT and CDR2 is YYEEEE. Unmatched junction bases numbered 10, after V lost 1 base and J lost 3 bases. The chain's CDR3 is CASSLKRTGGLYNEQFF. The DNA for the CDR3 is TGTGCCAGCAGCTTGAAAAGGACAGGCGGACTCTACAATGAGCAGTTCTTC.

CDR3 DNA sequence: TGTGCCACCAGCATTTTACTAGAGGGTGGTGAGCAGTACTTC. Residues: CATSILLEGGEQYF. The chain joins TRBV15 to TRBJ2-7; D possibly corresponds to TRBD2 (5 bases). With 4 bases removed from V and 7 bases from J, the gap between germline ends came to 17 bases. Germline V gives CDR1 LNHNV, CDR2 YYDKDF (reference sequence). The CDR3 length is 14 residues.

The chain joins TRBV2 to TRBJ1-2; D might be TRBD1 (6 bases). This CDR3 is built from 15 residues. Germline V gene data show CDR1 as SNHLY and CDR2 as FYNNEI. The V end lost 5 bases, the J end lost 2 bases, and 15 bases lay between the germline ends. CDR3 in amino acids: CASSPIIDRNYGYTF. CDR3 coding DNA: TGTGCCAGCAGTCCTATTATAGACAGGAACTATGGCTACACCTTC.

V is TRBV6-1 and J is TRBJ1-3, with D unresolved. Germline V CDR1 and CDR2: MNHNS, SASEGT. Between the trimmed V and J ends, which lost 3 bases and 3 bases, there was a span of 12 bases. The CDR3 is 15 amino acids. The CDR3 loop is CASSDIGVNGNTIYF. The CDR3, as DNA: TGTGCCAGCAGTGACATTGGGGTGAATGGAAACACCATATATTTT.

This clone was recorded once. V usage is TRBV5-1 and J usage is TRBJ1-1, with D perhaps matching TRBD1 (5 bases). The CDR3 sequence is 15 residues long. Trimming removed 5 bases at V and 3 bases at J, with 17 bases between. Germline V CDR1 and CDR2: SGHRS, YFSETQ. This CDR3 reads CASSLEGPQDTEAFF. Here the CDR3 DNA reads TGCGCCAGCAGTCTCGAGGGGCCGCAGGACACTGAAGCTTTCTTT. The full variable domain, in which reference TRBV5-1 and TRBJ1-1 provide the parts outside the CDR3, is KAGVTQTPRYLIKTRGQQVTLSCSPISGHRSVSWYQQTPGQGLQFLFEYFSETQRNKGNFPGRFSGRQFSNSRSEMNVSTLELGDSALYLCASSLEGPQDTEAFFGQGTRLTVV.

V and J are TRBV19 and TRBJ2-7; 8 bases agree with TRBD1. Germline trimming cut 3 bases from V and 7 bases from J; bases unmatched to any gene: 14. The CDR3 is 16 amino acids. The germline V gene encodes CDR1 LNHDA and CDR2 SQIVND (reference sequence). Here the CDR3 DNA reads TGTGCCAGTAGTATGCGGACAGGGATGGTGCTAGTAGAGCAGTACTTC. This gives the protein CASSMRTGMVLVEQYF.

This chain connects TRBV7-8 to TRBJ1-5, with TRBD1 matching 7 bases. The CDR3 has 15 residues. Trimming cost V 3 bases and J 7 bases; bases outside gene matches: 9. In germline, CDR1 is SGHVS, CDR2 FQNEAQ. CDR3: CASSLTGWEMQPQHF. The CDR3 region has the DNA TGTGCCAGCAGCTTGACAGGGTGGGAAATGCAGCCCCAGCATTTT.

V gene TRBV4-1 combines with J gene TRBJ2-3; perhaps TRBD2 as D (6 bases). V dropped 1 base and J dropped 2 bases, with 16 bases sitting between them. Germline CDR1 and CDR2: MGHRA and YSYEKL. The CDR3 extends over 17 amino acids. CDR3 DNA: TGCGCCAGCAGCCAAGCTAGGGCTAGCGCATACACAGATACGCAGTATTTT. It translates to CASSQARASAYTDTQYF.

The genes are TRBV19 and TRBJ2-7, with 10 bases aligning to TRBD2. The J segment lost 3 bases and the V segment lost 4 bases, leaving 9 bases of the junction unmatched. Germline-derived CDR1 and CDR2 are LNHDA and SQIVND (reference sequence). The CDR3 totals 16 residues. The CDR3 reads CASSTLTSGSLYEQYF. Here the CDR3 DNA reads TGTGCCAGTAGTACCCTGACTAGCGGGTCCCTCTACGAGCAGTACTTC.

In its sample, this clone was seen many times. V usage is TRBV5-1 and J usage is TRBJ1-1, with 8 bases lining up with TRBD1. Trimming cost V 6 bases and J 3 bases; bases outside gene matches: 7. The CDR3 contains 14 residues. From germline, CDR1 is SGHRS and CDR2 YFSETQ. The CDR3, as DNA: TGCGCCAGCACAGATACAGGGGGAGACACTGAAGCTTTCTTT. This codes for CASTDTGGDTEAFF.

This sequence joins TRBV2 and TRBJ2-2; 7 bases match TRBD1. V was clipped by 9 bases and J by 3 bases; unmatched bases: 4. The CDR3 loop spans 13 amino acids. CDR1 is SNHLY, CDR2 FYNNEI, per germline. In DNA, the CDR3 is TGTGCCAGTACAACAGGGGACACCGGGGAGCTGTTTTTT. Translated, it gives CASTTGDTGELFF.

Notes on this clone: A much more abundant neighbour one base away suggests this may be a read error. The V gene is TRBV7-9, the J gene TRBJ1-1; TRBD1 is a possible D gene (6 bases). Germline V gives CDR1 SEHNR, CDR2 FQNEAQ (reference sequence). Trimming removed 4 bases from V and 1 base from J, with 7 bases in between. The CDR3 length is 13 residues. The DNA of the CDR3 is TGTGCCAGCAGCTCGACAGGGAACACTGAAGCTTTCTTT. It is translated as CASSSTGNTEAFF.

V is TRBV28 and J is TRBJ2-1, with 7 bases fitting TRBD2. The CDR3 spans 16 residues. Germline-derived CDR1 and CDR2 are MDHEN and SYDVKM. Losses at the gene ends were 0 bases for V and 7 bases for J; bases not matched to a gene: 9. The CDR3 reads CASSLCAGAGENEQFF. The CDR3 DNA sequence: TGTGCCAGCAGTTTATGCGCGGGAGCTGGGGAAAATGAGCAGTTCTTC.

The chain employs TRBV6-6 and TRBJ2-7; a weak D match, TRBD1 (7 bases). Trimming removed 6 bases at V and 0 bases at J, with 12 bases between. The CDR3 covers 14 residues. Looked up from germline, CDR1 is MNHNY and CDR2 is SVGAGI (reference sequence). CDR3 protein: CASRGQTSSYEQYF. The DNA for the CDR3 is TGTGCCAGCAGGGGACAGACTAGCTCCTACGAGCAGTACTTC.

The rearrangement links TRBV28 to TRBJ1-3; D uncertain. CDR1 MDHEN and CDR2 SYDVKM come from the germline V gene. Trimming pared 7 bases from V and 2 bases from J, leaving 12 bases between. The CDR3 loop spans 14 amino acids. CDR3 bases: TGTGCCAGCAAAGTTGGACGCACTGGAAACACCATATATTTT. This sequence encodes CASKVGRTGNTIYF. Combining the CDR3 with reference TRBV28 and TRBJ1-3 gives the whole variable domain DVKVTQSSRYLVKRTGEKVFLECVQDMDHENMFWYRQDPGLGLRLIYFSYDVKMKEKGDIPEGYSVSREKKERFSLILESASTNQTSMYLCASKVGRTGNTIYFGEGSWLTVV.

This clone was observed many times. The gene calls are TRBV2 and TRBJ2-5; 12 nucleotides match TRBD1. The CDR3 covers 15 residues. In germline, CDR1 is SNHLY, CDR2 FYNNEI. The J segment lost 5 bases and the V segment lost 3 bases, leaving 4 bases of the junction unmatched. This CDR3 is CASSDAGTGGETQYF. CDR3 bases: TGTGCCAGCAGTGACGCCGGGACAGGGGGCGAGACCCAGTACTTC.

V and J are TRBV11-2 and TRBJ2-1; D call uncertain. CDR1 is SGHAT, CDR2 FQNNGV, per germline. The ends were cut back, 5 bases at V and 4 bases at J, with 15 bases in the middle. The CDR3 runs to 15 residues. The CDR3 DNA reads TGTGCCAGCAGCGGTCGGACCACCGATTACAATGAGCAGTTCTTC. Translated, it gives CASSGRTTDYNEQFF. Full variable domain (missing parts from reference TRBV11-2 and TRBJ2-1): EAGVAQSPRYKIIEKRQSVAFWCNPISGHATLYWYQQILGQGPKLLIQFQNNGVVDDSQLPKDRFSAERLKGVDSTLKIQPAKLEDSAVYLCASSGRTTDYNEQFFGPGTRLTVL.

Of note for this clone: A much larger clonotype is one base distant, so this may be a read error. The identical CDR3 is also encoded by other nucleotide sequences in the sample. The rearrangement links TRBV7-3 to TRBJ2-5, with 11 bases identical to TRBD2. CDR1 SGHTA and CDR2 FQGTGA come from the germline V gene. The CDR3 totals 14 residues. V lost 5 bases to trimming and J lost 4 bases; unmatched junction nucleotides: 3. The CDR3 protein is CASSPGLAGETQYF. The CDR3 region has the DNA TGTGCCAGCAGCCCCGGACTAGCGGGAGAGACCCAGTACTTC. Full variable domain (remainder filled in from reference TRBV7-3 and TRBJ2-5): GAGVSQTPSNKVTEKGKYVELRCDPISGHTALYWYRQSLGQGPEFLIYFQGTGAADDSGLPNDRFFAVRPEGSVSTLKIQRTERGDSAVYLCASSPGLAGETQYFGPGTRLLVL.

Comments on this clone: An end of the junction differs from the germline gene, which may be a read error. The V call is TRBV7-7, the J call TRBJ2-5; 7 nucleotides match TRBD1. Looked up from germline, CDR1 is SSHAT and CDR2 is FNYEAQ (reference sequence). The CDR3 loop spans 14 amino acids. The CDR3 sequence: CASSSTGDSETQYF. As DNA, the CDR3 is TGTGCTAGCAGCTCCACAGGGGATTCGGAGACCCAGTACTTC.

CDR3 nucleotide sequence: TGTGCCAGCAGTTCACTAGCGGTGACGTTTACGCAGTATTTT. It specifies CASSSLAVTFTQYF. The genes are TRBV27 and TRBJ2-3, with 8 bases fitting TRBD2. With V trimmed by 4 bases and J by 8 bases, 8 bases remained unmatched. The germline CDR1 and CDR2 sequences are MNHEY and SMNVEV (reference sequence). This CDR3 spans 14 amino acids.

V and J are TRBV9 and TRBJ2-1, with TRBD2 matching 13 bases. V dropped 7 bases and J dropped 9; count of bases not matched to a gene: 10. In germline, CDR1 is SGDLS, CDR2 YYNGEE. The CDR3 covers 15 residues. The CDR3 protein is CASSPGLAGVGEQFF. The DNA of the CDR3 is TGTGCCAGCTCTCCCGGACTAGCGGGAGTGGGTGAGCAGTTCTTC.

V usage is TRBV30 and J usage is TRBJ1-2; D unresolved. Trimming stripped 0 bases from V and 0 bases from J, with 8 bases between. From germline, CDR1 is GTSNPN and CDR2 SVGIG (reference sequence). The CDR3 loop spans 14 amino acids. DNA for the CDR3: TGTGCCTGGAGTGTTTTTGGACCTAACTATGGCTACACCTTC. It translates to CAWSVFGPNYGYTF.

The V and J genes are TRBV7-8 and TRBJ2-2; D is tentatively TRBD1 or TRBD2 (7 bases each). The CDR3 covers 14 residues. CDR1 and CDR2 (germline): SGHVS, FQNEAQ. The V gene lost 5 bases and the J gene lost 5 bases, with 12 bases spanning the gap. CDR3 residues: CASSHRGGTGELFF. CDR3 DNA sequence: TGTGCCAGCAGCCACAGGGGAGGGACCGGGGAGCTGTTTTTT.

The chain recombines TRBV10-3 with TRBJ2-3; no reliable D call. Germline V lookup: CDR1 ENHRY, CDR2 SYGVKD. This CDR3 region has 13 residues. V lost 2 bases and J 2 bases, leaving 5 bases between the germline ends. The CDR3 here is CAISEGPTDTQYF. Here the CDR3 DNA reads TGTGCCATCAGTGAGGGACCCACAGATACGCAGTATTTT.

The chain links TRBV18 to TRBJ2-1; 9 bases are shared with TRBD1. The CDR3 length is 16 residues. Germline V gene sequence: CDR1 KGHSH, CDR2 LQKENI. Trimming cost V 3 bases and J 4 bases; bases outside gene matches: 7. The CDR3 loop reads CASSPLDRGYYNEQFF. The DNA of the CDR3 is TGTGCCAGCTCACCCCTGGACAGGGGCTATTACAATGAGCAGTTCTTC.

This chain connects TRBV29-1 to TRBJ2-1, with a weak D call TRBD2 (6 bases). The germline V gene has CDR1 SQVTM and CDR2 ANQGSEA. V was trimmed by 5 bases and J by 1 base, leaving 15 bases between them. CDR3 length: 15 amino acids. The DNA of the CDR3 is TGCAGCGTTTACGGTGGCGGGATTTCCTACAATGAGCAGTTCTTC. Translation: CSVYGGGISYNEQFF.

In this sample, this clone turned up many times. The V and J genes are TRBV27 and TRBJ1-4; 10 nucleotides line up with TRBD1. V was clipped by 5 bases and J by 7 bases; unmatched bases: 4. CDR1 is MNHEY and CDR2 is SMNVEV in the germline V gene (reference sequence). There are 14 residues in the CDR3. Here the CDR3 DNA reads TGTGCCAGCAGTAGACAGGGGGCGCTTGAAAAACTGTTTTTT. It codes for CASSRQGALEKLFF. Complete variable domain (other parts from reference TRBV27 and TRBJ1-4): EAQVTQNPRYLITVTGKKLTVTCSQNMNHEYMSWYRQDPGLGLRQIYYSMNVEVTDKGDVPEGYKVSRKEKRNFPLILESPSPNQTSLYFCASSRQGALEKLFFGSGTQLSVL.

Remarks on this clone: A far larger clone is off by one base, so a read error is likely. At the DNA level, this CDR3 is encoded by other sequences in the same sample as well. V and J are TRBV6-6 and TRBJ1-5; D uncertain. Germline lookup yields CDR1 MNHNY and CDR2 SVGAGI (reference sequence). CDR3 size: 15 residues. Here the CDR3 DNA reads TGTGCCAGTAGTTACTCGAGCAGTCCAAATCAGCCCCAGCATTTT. Translating gives CASSYSSSPNQPQHF.

The rearrangement links TRBV2 to TRBJ2-7, with TRBD2 matching over 9 bases. The length of the CDR3 is 13 residues. Losses at the gene ends were 7 bases for V and 6 bases for J; bases not matched to a gene: 7. Per the germline V gene, CDR1 is SNHLY and CDR2 is FYNNEI. CDR3: CASTISGGFEQYF. The CDR3 nucleotides are TGTGCCAGCACCATTAGCGGGGGATTCGAGCAGTACTTC.

This chain uses TRBV5-6 with TRBJ2-5; unclear D gene. Trimming cost V 2 bases and J 5 bases, with 10 bases left between them. The CDR3 has 13 residues. CDR1 SGHDT and CDR2 YYEEEE come from the germline V gene. CDR3 coding DNA: TGTGCCAGCAGCTTACACCCCCGGGAGACCCAGTACTTC. Translated, it gives CASSLHPRETQYF. Drawing the rest from reference TRBV5-6 and TRBJ2-5, the complete variable domain is DAGVTQSPTHLIKTRGQQVTLRCSPKSGHDTVSWYQQALGQGPQFIFQYYEEEERQRGNFPDRFSGHQFPNYSSELNVNALLLGDSALYLCASSLHPRETQYFGPGTRLLVL.